The 22 T cell receptor beta chains below all came from one sample that was sequenced in a study of regulatory T cells in long-lasting Graves disease. TCR beta libraries were built with iRepertoire HTBI primers and Arm-PCR of CDR3 regions. Each CDR3 protein is one row after TCRdb ran MiXCR on the multiplex PCR reads. Of around 460,000 distinct CDR3 sequences listed, about 22% were seen once; the top ten hold around 12%. Noted time point: persistent/refractory GD, antithyroid drugs over 5 years with positive TRAb. Following extraction of RNA from PBMCs, that RNA was used to make the TCR library. The specimen was peripheral blood mononuclear cells (PBMCs), collected when the disease was refractory, from a patient treated with antithyroid drugs. The source is a female donor with Graves disease.

The rearrangement joins TRBV5-1 to TRBJ2-7; weak D call: TRBD1 (8 bases). The CDR3 runs to 16 residues. Trimming removed 3 bases at V and 6 bases at J, with 22 bases between. Per germline, CDR1 SGHRS and CDR2 YFSETQ. CDR3 nucleotides: TGCGCCAGCAGCTGGGGGGGACAGGAGAATGTCGGCGAGCAGTACTTC. Protein sequence: CASSWGGQENVGEQYF.

This clonotype was counted between two and nine times. The CDR3 bases are TGTGCCAGCAGGTCCCCTGGCTCCTACGAGCAGTACTTC. This codes for CASRSPGSYEQYF. The gene calls are TRBV28 and TRBJ2-7, with D hard to call. Germline CDR1 is MDHEN and CDR2 is SYDVKM. Trimming stripped 6 bases from V and 0 bases from J, with 9 bases between. CDR3 length: 13 residues.

This clonotype was detected ten times or more. The chain links TRBV2 to TRBJ2-5; 7 positions agree with TRBD2. The V and J ends lost 8 bases and 0 bases, in that order; junction bases with no gene match: 0. This CDR3 contains 12 residues. The germline V gene encodes CDR1 SNHLY and CDR2 FYNNEI. For the CDR3, the DNA is TGTGCCAGCGGGGGGGACCAAGAGACCCAGTACTTC. As protein: CASGGDQETQYF.

This clonotype has more than one count but fewer than ten. The rearrangement joins TRBV28 to TRBJ2-1; 9 nucleotides match TRBD2. This CDR3 is built from 15 residues. CDR1 is MDHEN, CDR2 SYDVKM, per germline. J gave up 7 bases and V 9 bases, and 13 bases lay outside the gene matches. Here the CDR3 reads CASYPVASGMNEQFF. The CDR3 coding sequence is TGTGCCAGTTATCCGGTGGCTAGCGGGATGAATGAGCAGTTCTTC.

This clonotype turned up a few times. The V and J genes are TRBV30 and TRBJ1-2, with TRBD1 as a possible D gene (6 bases). The CDR3 loop spans 11 amino acids. Germline V lookup: CDR1 GTSNPN, CDR2 SVGIG (reference sequence). V lost 3 bases and J 13 bases, leaving 15 bases between the germline ends. In nucleotides, the CDR3 is TGTGCCTGGAGAGGGTCGGGGGACACCACCTTC. This gives the protein CAWRGSGDTTF.

This clonotype was counted ten times or more. V is TRBV2 and J is TRBJ1-5; TRBD1 might be the D (6 bases). The V and J ends lost 5 bases and 4 bases respectively, with 15 bases between them. Germline V lookup: CDR1 SNHLY, CDR2 FYNNEI. The CDR3 consists of 15 residues. The CDR3 DNA is TGTGCCAGCAGTCCACCGGGGGGGGCGAATCAGCCCCAGCATTTT. As protein: CASSPPGGANQPQHF. The full variable domain, in which reference TRBV2 and TRBJ1-5 provide the parts outside the CDR3, is EPEVTQTPSHQVTQMGQEVILRCVPISNHLYFYWYRQILGQKVEFLVSFYNNEISEKSEIFDDQFSVERPDGSNFTLKIRSTKLEDSAMYFCASSPPGGANQPQHFGDGTRLSIL.

This sequence joins TRBV19 and TRBJ2-2; D uncertain. Germline CDR1 LNHDA, CDR2 SQIVND (reference sequence). V dropped 3 bases and J dropped 5 bases, with 4 bases sitting between them. CDR3 length equals 12 residues. DNA of the CDR3: TGTGCCAGTAGTATCAGGACCGGGGAGCTGTTTTTT. It encodes CASSIRTGELFF.

This clonotype showed up many times. The chain carries TRBV28 and TRBJ1-5; D gene ambiguous. Trimming took off 6 bases at V and 6 bases at J, with 9 bases between the two ends. CDR3 size: 12 residues. CDR1 MDHEN and CDR2 SYDVKM come from the germline V gene. The CDR3 coding sequence is TGTGCCAGCAGGTGGGGATTTCAGCCCCAGCATTTT. Translation gives CASRWGFQPQHF.

This clonotype was detected ten times or more. V is TRBV25-1 and J is TRBJ1-2; D gene uncertain. The germline V gene encodes CDR1 MGHDK and CDR2 SYGVNS. This CDR3 region has 15 residues. V was clipped by 4 bases and J by 7 bases, with 19 bases between them. CDR3 loop: CASSVSGLPEGGYTF. DNA of the CDR3: TGTGCCAGCAGTGTATCCGGCCTCCCAGAGGGTGGCTACACCTTC.

This clonotype was counted only a few times. This chain joins TRBV29-1 and TRBJ2-7; no firm D call. Germline assignment: CDR1 SQVTM and CDR2 ANQGSEA. V lost 5 bases and J lost 1, with 9 bases in between. The length of the CDR3 is 12 residues. CDR3 amino acids: CSVTELSYEQYF. The CDR3 nucleotides are TGCAGCGTTACAGAACTATCCTACGAGCAGTACTTC.

The chain carries TRBV20-1 and TRBJ1-5, with TRBD1 as a possible D gene (6 bases). Germline lookup yields CDR1 DFQATT and CDR2 SNEGSKA (reference sequence). The CDR3 spans 15 residues. V lost 3 bases and J 8 bases, leaving 20 bases between the germline ends. The chain's CDR3 is CSASPLTGAREPQHF. In nucleotides, the CDR3 is TGCAGTGCTAGCCCCCTGACAGGTGCAAGGGAGCCCCAGCATTTT.

This clonotype was picked up many times. The V and J genes are TRBV11-2 and TRBJ1-4; 8 bases line up with TRBD1. CDR3 length: 16 amino acids. The germline V gene encodes CDR1 SGHAT and CDR2 FQNNGV. The J segment lost 6 bases and the V segment lost 7 bases, leaving 13 bases of the junction unmatched. CDR3 nucleotide sequence: TGTGCCAGCACCCCCTATCGGGACAGGTGGGATGAAAAACTGTTTTTT. Amino acid sequence: CASTPYRDRWDEKLFF.

The rearrangement uses TRBV5-1 and TRBJ1-1; D is unclear. This CDR3 comprises 14 residues. V lost 1 base, J lost 5 bases, and 12 bases lay in between. The germline V gene encodes CDR1 SGHRS and CDR2 YFSETQ. The chain's CDR3 is CASSLSSERTEAFF. The CDR3 region has the DNA TGCGCCAGCAGCTTGAGTTCGGAGAGGACTGAAGCTTTCTTT.

This clonotype was recorded many times. This chain uses TRBV28 with TRBJ1-1; 8 bases align to TRBD1. The V gene end was trimmed by 3 bases and the J gene end by 0 bases; junction bases not matched to a gene: 15. The CDR3 covers 19 residues. From germline, CDR1 is MDHEN and CDR2 SYDVKM. DNA for the CDR3: TGTGCCAGCAGTTTCGTCAGGACAGGGTACATCGTAATGAACACTGAAGCTTTCTTT. Residues: CASSFVRTGYIVMNTEAFF. Based on the CDR3 plus reference TRBV28 and TRBJ1-1, the full variable domain is DVKVTQSSRYLVKRTGEKVFLECVQDMDHENMFWYRQDPGLGLRLIYFSYDVKMKEKGDIPEGYSVSREKKERFSLILESASTNQTSMYLCASSFVRTGYIVMNTEAFFGQGTRLTVV.

This clonotype was counted once. This sequence may be a read error, since a much larger clone differs from it by one base. CDR3 coding DNA: TGTGCCAGCAGCTTAGGCCAGGGTACCCCCTGCGAGCAGTACTTC. Translated, it gives CASSLGQGTPCEQYF. V is TRBV7-9 and J is TRBJ2-7; a possible D gene is TRBD1 (5 bases). V was shortened by 1 base and J by 6 bases, with 16 bases between the two germline ends. CDR1 and CDR2 from the germline V gene are SEHNR and FQNEAQ (reference sequence). This CDR3 is 15 amino acids long.

This sequence joins TRBV30 and TRBJ1-1, with D possibly being TRBD1 (5 bases). Germline assignment: CDR1 GTSNPN and CDR2 SVGIG (reference sequence). The CDR3 is 12 amino acids. The V gene lost 6 bases and the J gene lost 1 base, with 9 bases spanning the gap. The CDR3 here is CACGTGNTEAFF. The CDR3, as DNA: TGTGCCTGCGGGACGGGGAACACTGAAGCTTTCTTT.

This clonotype showed up many times. This rearrangement joins TRBV14 to TRBJ1-2, with D possibly being TRBD1 (5 bases). The CDR3 extends over 15 amino acids. Trimming removed 0 bases from V and 4 bases from J, with 12 bases in between. The germline V gene encodes CDR1 SGHDN and CDR2 FVKESK. The CDR3 nucleotides are TGTGCCAGCAGCCAAGATCCCCAGGGAACCTATGGCTACACCTTC. As protein: CASSQDPQGTYGYTF.

This rearrangement joins TRBV7-2 to TRBJ2-4, with D tentatively TRBD1 (5 bases). The germline gives CDR1 SGHTA, CDR2 FQGNSA. V dropped 4 bases and J dropped 0 bases, with 25 bases sitting between them. The CDR3 sequence is 20 residues long. CDR3: CASSSSSTATQFRAKNIQYF. The CDR3, as DNA: TGTGCCAGCAGCTCTTCCTCGACAGCTACACAATTCAGAGCCAAAAACATTCAGTACTTC. Filled out from reference TRBV7-2 and TRBJ2-4, the complete variable domain reads GAGVSQSPSNKVTEKGKDVELRCDPISGHTALYWYRQSLGQGLEFLIYFQGNSAPDKSGLPSDRFSAERTGGSVSTLTIQRTQQEDSAVYLCASSSSSTATQFRAKNIQYFGAGTRLSVL.

This clonotype was detected a few times. The chain joins TRBV5-1 to TRBJ2-7, with 9 positions matching TRBD2. This CDR3 is 16 amino acids long. J gave up 3 bases and V 3 bases, and 10 bases lay outside the gene matches. Germline assignment: CDR1 SGHRS and CDR2 YFSETQ. CDR3 in DNA: TGCGCCAGCAGCTCGGGACTAGCCTCCTCTGGCTACGAGCAGTACTTC. This sequence encodes CASSSGLASSGYEQYF.

The chain uses TRBV5-1 and TRBJ2-5, with unresolved D. The germline V gene encodes CDR1 SGHRS and CDR2 YFSETQ. The CDR3 is 13 residues long. V was shortened by 0 bases and J by 4 bases, with 7 bases between the two germline ends. Written as DNA, the CDR3 is TGCGCCAGCAGCTTGGCCGATATAGAGACCCAGTACTTC. Amino acids: CASSLADIETQYF. Combining the CDR3 with reference TRBV5-1 and TRBJ2-5 gives the whole variable domain KAGVTQTPRYLIKTRGQQVTLSCSPISGHRSVSWYQQTPGQGLQFLFEYFSETQRNKGNFPGRFSGRQFSNSRSEMNVSTLELGDSALYLCASSLADIETQYFGPGTRLLVL.

J is TRBJ1-5 and V is TRBV4-3; D might be TRBD1 (5 bases). The CDR3 contains 15 residues. The germline V gene encodes CDR1 LGHNA and CDR2 YSLEER. Trimming took 1 base from V and 2 from J, leaving 9 bases between them. The CDR3 DNA follows: TGCGCCAGCAGCCAAGTTCAGGGTGGCAATCAGCCCCAGCATTTT. Translated: CASSQVQGGNQPQHF.

The genes are TRBV19 and TRBJ1-2, with 8 bases lining up with TRBD1. Germline trimming cut 4 bases from V and 6 bases from J; bases unmatched to any gene: 7. CDR1 LNHDA and CDR2 SQIVND come from the germline V gene (reference sequence). This CDR3 spans 14 amino acids. The CDR3 bases are TGTGCCAGTAGTAGTTCCGGGACAGGTGATGGCTACACCTTC. It translates to CASSSSGTGDGYTF. The full variable domain, completed using reference TRBV19 and TRBJ1-2, is DGGITQSPKYLFRKEGQNVTLSCEQNLNHDAMYWYRQDPGQGLRLIYYSQIVNDFQKGDIAEGYSVSREKKESFPLTVTSAQKNPTAFYLCASSSSGTGDGYTFGSGTRLTVV.